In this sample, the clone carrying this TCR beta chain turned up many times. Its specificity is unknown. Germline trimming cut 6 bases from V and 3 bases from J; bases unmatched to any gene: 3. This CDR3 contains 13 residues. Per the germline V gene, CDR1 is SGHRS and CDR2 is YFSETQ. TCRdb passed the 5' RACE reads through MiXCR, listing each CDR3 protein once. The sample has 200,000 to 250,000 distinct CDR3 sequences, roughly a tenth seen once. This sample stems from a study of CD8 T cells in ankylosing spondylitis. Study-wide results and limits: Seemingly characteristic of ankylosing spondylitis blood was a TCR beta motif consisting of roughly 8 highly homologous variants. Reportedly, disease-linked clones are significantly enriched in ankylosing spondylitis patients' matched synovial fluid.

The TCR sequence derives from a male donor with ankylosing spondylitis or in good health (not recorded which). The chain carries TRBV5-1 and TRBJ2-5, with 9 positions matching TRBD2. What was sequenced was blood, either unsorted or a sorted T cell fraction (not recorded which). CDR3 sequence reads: CASTIAGEETQYF. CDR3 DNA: TGCGCCAGCACCATAGCGGGGGAAGAGACCCAGTACTTC.